This TCR beta chain was obtained from a study of T cells in Graves' hyperthyroidism and ophthalmopathy. Stable Graves' hyperthyroidism denoted no ophthalmopathy progression over 18 months. Amplification yielded TCR beta CDR3 regions, with RNA transcripts as the source. A first-round RT-PCR of the TCR CDR3 used the HTBI primer set. TCRdb reanalysed the multiplex PCR reads using MiXCR and keeps one entry per CDR3 protein. This sample carries roughly 200,000 distinct CDR3 sequences, around 19% of them seen once, and the ten largest clones take around two fifths. Comments on this clonotype: The antigen is undetermined. Just one base apart from a much larger clone, this may be a read error.

The V gene's germline CDR1 is SGHRS and CDR2 YFSETQ. The CDR3 length is 16 residues. Overall study results and limits: Also found in blood were most expanded thyroid clonotypes above 0.001.

V gene TRBV5-1 combines with J gene TRBJ2-1; 13 positions match TRBD2. This sequence was found in a man in his forties or fifties with Graves' hyperthyroidism. Input material: blood. The CDR3 DNA reads TGCACCAGCAGCGGCGGACTAGCGGGGGCCGATAATGAGCAGTTCTTC. The encoded protein is CTSSGGLAGADNEQFF. The variable domain in full, completed from reference TRBV5-1 and TRBJ2-1, reads KAGVTQTPRYLIKTRGQQVTLSCSPISGHRSVSWYQQTPGQGLQFLFEYFSETQRNKGNFPGRFSGRQFSNSRSEMNVSTLELGDSALYLCTSSGGLAGADNEQFFGPGTRLTVL.